This T cell receptor beta chain is drawn from a study of blood T cell repertoires in COVID-19 (dated by TCRdb to the early 2020s). General notes on the study: Samples covering the acute and convalescent phases of COVID-19 were provided by collaborators in the United States, Italy and Spain. Deeply sampled blood TCRbeta repertoires from subjects exposed to, actively infected with, or recovered from COVID-19 were included in the dataset. Samples were obtained from the ongoing ImmuneRACE study (first 160 participants) and from about 1,300 subjects provided by 6 global collaborators. HLA class I and class II types, where available, came from metadata supplied by the sample provider rather than from assay-based typing. Sample metadata almost always included a de-identified subject ID, COVID-19 status, age in years and sex. The material from the prospective study consisted of cDNA or gDNA derived from T cells, B-cell-depleted T cells, or PBMCs. The repertoires were released in a freely available public database meant as a resource for research on the immune response to SARS-CoV-2.

Looking up the germline V gene yields CDR1 SNHLY and CDR2 FYNNEI. From the cysteine through the phenylalanine, the CDR3 covers 14 amino acids. Only the CDR3 part of the read is kept: 42 bases, read in frame from the first base. V is clipped by 3 bases and J by 2 bases, and the sequence between their germline boundaries is 10 bases long. In Seattle, one collaborating source enrolled patients while the infection was active and tracked those patients longitudinally over the course of disease. Whole blood was collected in K2EDTA tubes by collaborating institutions according to the institutions' own protocols. Collaborator samples were shipped for TCRbeta analysis as frozen whole blood, isolated PBMCs, or DNA extracted from either sample type. In the case of this clone: Its antigen is not yet known. There are no base qualities to consult, and no much larger clone falls within one base. Other nucleotide sequences in the sample specify the same CDR3.

Overall study results and their limits: The amount of clinical and demographic metadata varied by source and participant and was provided uncurated.

TCRbeta CDR3 regions were amplified from genomic DNA by means of the immunoSEQ Assay, a bias-controlled multiplex PCR. Regarding the original processing steps: Within the assay, amplification of reference gene primers was used to estimate how many nucleated cells each sample contained. Sequence reads were collapsed and filtered to measure the absolute abundance of every unique TCRbeta CDR3 rearrangement. For each sample, productive Simpson clonality was calculated by taking the square root of Simpson's diversity index across productive rearrangements. As stored in TCRdb, this immuneACCESS dataset retains in-frame rearrangements with V and J assigned. A fraction of the clones does not appear; measured against another copy, unresolved V genes explain less than half of the discrepancy, and the remainder lacks a known reason. V, J and clone size are those of that table, while D and trimming were read from the DNA. The sample table lists approximately 350,000 clones, roughly 90% of them with a count of one. Approximately 3% of the sample is held by the ten biggest clonotypes.

The material sequenced was peripheral blood. The chain links TRBV2 with TRBJ1-2, with no reliable assignment of the D segment. The TCR originated in a woman in her thirties with COVID-19, enrolled during active disease. The nucleotide sequence is TGTGCCAGCAGTGAGGGCCGACCCAACTATGGCTACACCTTC. It codes for CASSEGRPNYGYTF. Extended through the reference TRBV2 and TRBJ1-2 proteins, this CDR3 yields the full variable domain: EPEVTQTPSHQVTQMGQEVILRCVPISNHLYFYWYRQILGQKVEFLVSFYNNEISEKSEIFDDQFSVERPDGSNFTLKIRSTKLEDSAMYFCASSEGRPNYGYTFGSGTRLTVV.